What follows are 8 T cell receptor beta chains derived from one specimen sequenced in a study of PD-1 blockade in classical Hodgkin lymphoma. Assay used: immunoSEQ multiplex PCR; TCRdb lists only in-frame clones, some missing. The profile shows tens of thousands of clones, roughly nine tenths of them singletons. Time point reported: newly diagnosed, previously untreated cHL patient sample. CD4+ T cells were purified from thawed PBMCs by magnetic negative selection. The specimen sequenced was CD4+ T cells from blood. The receptors were gathered from a human donor with classical Hodgkin lymphoma.

CDR3 nucleotide sequence: TGCGCCAGCAGCCCTGGACTAGCGGAGGTATACAATGAGCAGTTCTTC. Amino acids: CASSPGLAEVYNEQFF. V is TRBV4-1 and J is TRBJ2-1; 10 bases match TRBD2. Trimming at V came to 4 bases and at J to 4 bases, leaving 7 bases not matched to a gene. The CDR3 has 16 amino acids. CDR1 and CDR2 (germline): MGHRA, YSYEKL.

The chain is built from TRBV5-4 and TRBJ1-2, with D possibly being TRBD1 (6 bases). The CDR3 spans 13 residues. The germline V gene encodes CDR1 SGHNT and CDR2 YYREEE (reference sequence). The V and J ends lost 0 bases and 3 bases respectively, with 6 bases between them. This CDR3 is CASSLDRDYGYTF. The CDR3 region has the DNA TGTGCCAGCAGCTTGGACAGGGACTATGGCTACACCTTC.

V gene TRBV25-1 combines with J gene TRBJ2-5, with TRBD2 as a possible D gene (6 bases). This CDR3 has 15 residues. Germline V gene sequence: CDR1 MGHDK, CDR2 SYGVNS. Trimming shortened V by 6 bases and J by 2 bases, and 16 bases separated the two germline ends. CDR3 DNA sequence: TGTGCCAGCAGCTCCTTAGCGGTACCTCAAGAGACCCAGTACTTC. Its protein product is CASSSLAVPQETQYF. Full variable domain (rest looked up from reference TRBV25-1 and TRBJ2-5): EADIYQTPRYLVIGTGKKITLECSQTMGHDKMYWYQQDPGMELHLIHYSYGVNSTEKGDLSSESTVSRIRTEHFPLTLESARPSHTSQYLCASSSLAVPQETQYFGPGTRLLVL.

The rearrangement uses TRBV7-2 and TRBJ2-7; D gene uncertain. This CDR3 is 13 amino acids long. V shed 1 base and J shed 3 bases, with 7 bases lying between them. From germline, CDR1 is SGHTA and CDR2 FQGNSA. The CDR3 here is CASSLGVGYEQYF. The CDR3 region has the DNA TGTGCCAGCAGCTTAGGAGTCGGCTACGAGCAGTACTTC.

J is TRBJ2-2 and V is TRBV5-1; D gene uncertain. Germline V gene sequence: CDR1 SGHRS, CDR2 YFSETQ. V gave up 4 bases and J gave up 0 bases, with 10 bases separating them. This CDR3 is 15 amino acids long. The CDR3 nucleotides are TGCGCCAGCAGCATAGACTCCGCGAACACCGGGGAGCTGTTTTTT. It translates to CASSIDSANTGELFF.

This clone was counted a single time. The chain recombines TRBV2 with TRBJ1-4; 9 bases line up with TRBD1. The junction had 5 bases not matched to a gene; V was cut back by 7 bases and J by 8 bases. The CDR3 contains 13 residues. Germline-derived CDR1 and CDR2 are SNHLY and FYNNEI. CDR3 in amino acids: CASNGQGREKLFF. In DNA, the CDR3 is TGTGCCAGCAACGGACAGGGGAGGGAAAAACTGTTTTTT.

This clone was picked up one time. The chain couples TRBV27 to TRBJ1-1; no firm D call. CDR3 length equals 16 residues. CDR1 and CDR2 from the germline V gene are MNHEY and SMNVEV (reference sequence). The V end lost 5 bases, the J end lost 1 base, and 17 bases lay between the germline ends. The CDR3 spells CASSQLTPPQNTEAFF. The CDR3 DNA sequence: TGTGCCAGCAGTCAACTAACCCCACCCCAGAACACTGAAGCTTTCTTT.

This chain uses TRBV5-1 with TRBJ2-7; D gene uncertain. This CDR3 comprises 12 residues. Germline CDR1 is SGHRS and CDR2 is YFSETQ. V lost 0 bases to trimming and J lost 7 bases, with 8 bases between them. CDR3 protein: CASSLEGLEQYF. The CDR3 DNA reads TGCGCCAGCAGCTTGGAAGGGTTGGAGCAGTACTTC.